Included here is one T cell receptor beta chain sequence, with context. Method: immunoSEQ multiplex PCR; TCRdb's copy keeps in-frame clones and lacks some. The profile shows 84,000 or so clones, roughly 78% of them singletons. Germline-derived CDR1 and CDR2 are KGHDR and SFDVKD. With 7 bases removed from V and 2 bases from J, the gap between germline ends came to 7 bases. This CDR3 spans 12 amino acids. The sample comes from a study of blood T cell repertoires in COVID-19. Sequencing was performed on peripheral blood. The rearrangement links TRBV24-1 to TRBJ1-2; no reliable D call. The clonotype comes from a man in his sixties with COVID-19, enrolled during active disease. CDR3 in amino acids: CATSPGNYGYTF. The CDR3 bases are TGTGCCACCAGCCCCGGGAACTATGGCTACACCTTC.